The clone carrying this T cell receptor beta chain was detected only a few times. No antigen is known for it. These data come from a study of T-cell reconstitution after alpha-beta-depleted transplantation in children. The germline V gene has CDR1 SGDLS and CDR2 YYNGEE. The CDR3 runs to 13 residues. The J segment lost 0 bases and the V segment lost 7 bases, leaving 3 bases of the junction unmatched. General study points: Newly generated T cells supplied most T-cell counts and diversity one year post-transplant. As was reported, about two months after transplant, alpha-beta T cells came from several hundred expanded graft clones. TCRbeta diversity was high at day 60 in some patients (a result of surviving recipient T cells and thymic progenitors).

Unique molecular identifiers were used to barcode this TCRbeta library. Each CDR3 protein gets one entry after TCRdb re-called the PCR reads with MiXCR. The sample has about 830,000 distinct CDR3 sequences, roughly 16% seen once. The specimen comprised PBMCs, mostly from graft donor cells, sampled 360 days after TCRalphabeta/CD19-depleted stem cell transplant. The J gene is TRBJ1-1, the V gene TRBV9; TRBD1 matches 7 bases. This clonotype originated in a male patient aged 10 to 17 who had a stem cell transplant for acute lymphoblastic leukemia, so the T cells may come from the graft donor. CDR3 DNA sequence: TGTGCCAGCCGGGACAGCATGAACACTGAAGCTTTCTTT. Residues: CASRDSMNTEAFF.